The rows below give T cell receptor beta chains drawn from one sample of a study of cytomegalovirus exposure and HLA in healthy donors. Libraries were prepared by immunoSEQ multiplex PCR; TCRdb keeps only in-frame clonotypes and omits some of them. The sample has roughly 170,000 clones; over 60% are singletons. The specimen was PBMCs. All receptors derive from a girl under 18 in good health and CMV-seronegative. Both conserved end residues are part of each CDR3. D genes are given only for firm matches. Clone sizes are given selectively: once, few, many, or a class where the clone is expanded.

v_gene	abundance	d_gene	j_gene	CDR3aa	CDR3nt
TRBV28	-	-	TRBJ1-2	CASSLNYGYTF	TGTGCCAGCAGTCTGAACTATGGCTACACCTTC
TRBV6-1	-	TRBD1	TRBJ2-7	CASSEGGQSSYEQYF	TGTGCCAGCAGTGAAGGGGGACAGAGCTCCTACGAGCAGTACTTC
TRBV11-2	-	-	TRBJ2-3	CASSLVLRTDTQYF	TGTGCCAGCAGCTTAGTCCTTCGCACAGATACGCAGTATTTT
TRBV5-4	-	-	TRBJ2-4	CASSLWDTLLVKNIQYF	TGTGCCAGCAGCTTGTGGGACACCCTCCTCGTCAAAAACATTCAGTACTTC
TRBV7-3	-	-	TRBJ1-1	CASSSDDIPGTEAFF	TGTGCCAGCAGCTCAGACGACATCCCAGGGACTGAAGCTTTCTTT
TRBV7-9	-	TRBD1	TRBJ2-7	CASSTGQPAYEQYF	TGTGCCAGCAGCACGGGACAGCCGGCCTACGAGCAGTACTTC
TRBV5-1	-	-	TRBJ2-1	CASSPEGGDNEQFF	TGCGCCAGCAGCCCCGAAGGGGGGGACAATGAGCAGTTCTTC
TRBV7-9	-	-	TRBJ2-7	CASSLERLSTTEQYF	TGTGCCAGCAGCTTAGAGCGTCTCAGTACGACTGAGCAGTACTTC
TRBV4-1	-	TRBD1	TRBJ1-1	CASSQDPGGYGNTEAFF	TGCGCCAGCAGCCAAGACCCAGGGGGTTACGGGAACACTGAAGCTTTCTTT
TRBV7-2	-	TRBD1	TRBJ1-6	CASSSPGQGRPGWNSPLHF	TGTGCCAGCAGCTCCCCGGGACAGGGGAGGCCTGGGTGGAATTCACCCCTCCACTTT
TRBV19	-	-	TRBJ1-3	CATRPLSGNTIYF	TGTGCCACCCGTCCCCTCTCTGGAAACACCATATATTTT
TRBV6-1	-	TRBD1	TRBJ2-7	CASTGGPRAYEQYF	TGTGCCAGCACAGGGGGTCCTAGGGCCTACGAGCAGTACTTC
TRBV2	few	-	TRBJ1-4	CASRRGPDEKLFF	TGTGCCAGCAGGCGCGGGCCTGATGAAAAACTGTTTTTT
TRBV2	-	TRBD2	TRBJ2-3	CASGGLGPFTDTQYF	TGTGCCAGCGGCGGACTAGGACCCTTCACAGATACGCAGTATTTT
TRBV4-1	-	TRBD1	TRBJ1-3	CASSQDRGTGNTIYF	TGCGCCAGCAGCCAAGACAGGGGGACTGGAAACACCATATATTTT
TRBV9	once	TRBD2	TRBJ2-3	CASSVGGADTQYF	TGTGCCAGCAGCGTCGGGGGGGCAGATACGCAGTATTTT
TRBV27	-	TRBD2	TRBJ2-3	CASSSRTSGGTDTQYF	TGTGCCAGCAGTTCCCGGACTAGCGGGGGCACAGATACGCAGTATTTT
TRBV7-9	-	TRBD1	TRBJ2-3	CASMGQGWPDTQYF	TGTGCCAGTATGGGACAGGGTTGGCCTGATACGCAGTATTTT
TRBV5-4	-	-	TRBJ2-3	CASSSQIHEAAPSTDTQYF	TGTGCCAGCAGCTCGCAGATTCACGAAGCGGCTCCTAGCACAGATACGCAGTATTTT
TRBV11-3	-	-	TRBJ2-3	CASSHSSTDTQYF	TGTGCCAGCAGCCACAGTAGCACAGATACGCAGTATTTT
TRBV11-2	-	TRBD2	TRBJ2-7	CASSLAGGGYYEQYF	TGTGCCAGCAGCTTAGCGGGGGGAGGGTACTACGAGCAGTACTTC
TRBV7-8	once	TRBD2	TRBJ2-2	CASSLAASGGASRFQLFF	TGTGCCAGCAGCTTAGCGGCTAGCGGGGGGGCGTCACGGTTTCAGCTGTTTTTT
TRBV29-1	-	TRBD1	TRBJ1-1	CSVDRGNTEAFF	TGCAGCGTCGACAGGGGTAACACTGAAGCTTTCTTT
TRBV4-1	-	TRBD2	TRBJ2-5	CASSLTTGRGGLETQYF	TGCGCCAGCAGCCTCACCACTGGGCGGGGGGGCCTGGAGACCCAGTACTTC
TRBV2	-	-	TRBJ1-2	CATGLNYGYTF	TGTGCCACAGGGCTTAACTATGGCTACACCTTC
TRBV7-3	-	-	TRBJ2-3	CASSLNREGWTDTQYF	TGTGCCAGCAGCTTAAACAGGGAGGGTTGGACAGATACGCAGTATTTT
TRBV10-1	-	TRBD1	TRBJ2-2	CASSPGTGFGELFF	TGCGCCAGCAGTCCCGGGACAGGGTTCGGGGAGCTGTTTTTT
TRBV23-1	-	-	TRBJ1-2	CASTPGGLEAYGYTF	TGCGCCAGCACCCCCGGCGGGCTCGAAGCCTATGGCTACACCTTC
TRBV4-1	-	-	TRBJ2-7	CASSQVQGKTYEQYF	TGCGCCAGCAGCCAAGTGCAGGGGAAGACCTACGAGCAGTACTTC
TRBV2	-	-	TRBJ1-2	CASSARENYGYTF	TGTGCCAGCAGTGCCCGTGAGAACTATGGCTACACCTTC
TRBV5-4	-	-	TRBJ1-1	CASSSGETGHTEAFF	TGTGCCAGCAGCTCGGGGGAGACGGGCCACACTGAAGCTTTCTTT
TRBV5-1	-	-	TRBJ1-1	CASSLPGAQAFF	TGCGCCAGCAGCCTACCGGGAGCTCAAGCTTTCTTT
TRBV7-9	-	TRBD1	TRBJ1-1	CASSLGDRGRTEAFF	TGTGCCAGCAGCTTGGGCGACAGGGGGAGGACTGAAGCTTTCTTT
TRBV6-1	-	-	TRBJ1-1	CASGAKAGDTEAFF	TGTGCCAGCGGGGCGAAGGCAGGGGACACTGAAGCTTTCTTT
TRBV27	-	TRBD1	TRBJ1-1	CASSLIKGALAEAFF	TGTGCCAGCAGTTTGATAAAGGGGGCGTTGGCTGAAGCTTTCTTT
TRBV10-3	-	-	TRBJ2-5	CAIGFGSLETQYF	TGTGCCATCGGATTCGGGAGCTTAGAGACCCAGTACTTC
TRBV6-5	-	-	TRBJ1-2	CASSFESDYGYTF	TGTGCCAGCAGTTTTGAGTCCGACTATGGCTACACCTTC
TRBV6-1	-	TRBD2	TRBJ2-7	CASGGRGLNYEQYF	TGTGCCAGCGGCGGGAGGGGACTTAACTACGAGCAGTACTTC
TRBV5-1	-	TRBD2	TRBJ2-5	CASSLGTSAETQYF	TGCGCCAGCAGCTTGGGAACTAGCGCCGAGACCCAGTACTTC
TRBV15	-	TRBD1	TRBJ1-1	CATSGSTGGEDEAFF	TGTGCCACCAGCGGCTCGACAGGGGGCGAGGATGAAGCTTTCTTT